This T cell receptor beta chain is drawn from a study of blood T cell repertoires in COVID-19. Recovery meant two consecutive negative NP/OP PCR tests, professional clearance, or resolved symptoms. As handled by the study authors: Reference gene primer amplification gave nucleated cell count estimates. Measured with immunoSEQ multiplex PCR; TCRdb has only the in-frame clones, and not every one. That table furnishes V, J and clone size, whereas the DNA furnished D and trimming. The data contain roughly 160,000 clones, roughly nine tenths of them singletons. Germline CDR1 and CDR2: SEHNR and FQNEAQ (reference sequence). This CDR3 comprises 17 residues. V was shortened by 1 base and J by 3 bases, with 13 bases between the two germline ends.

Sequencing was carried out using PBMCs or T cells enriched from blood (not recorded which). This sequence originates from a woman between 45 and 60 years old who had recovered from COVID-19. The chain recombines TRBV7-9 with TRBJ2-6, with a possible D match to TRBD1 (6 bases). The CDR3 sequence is CASSLDRELSGANVLTF. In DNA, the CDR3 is TGTGCCAGCAGCTTAGACAGGGAGTTGAGTGGGGCCAACGTCCTGACTTTC.